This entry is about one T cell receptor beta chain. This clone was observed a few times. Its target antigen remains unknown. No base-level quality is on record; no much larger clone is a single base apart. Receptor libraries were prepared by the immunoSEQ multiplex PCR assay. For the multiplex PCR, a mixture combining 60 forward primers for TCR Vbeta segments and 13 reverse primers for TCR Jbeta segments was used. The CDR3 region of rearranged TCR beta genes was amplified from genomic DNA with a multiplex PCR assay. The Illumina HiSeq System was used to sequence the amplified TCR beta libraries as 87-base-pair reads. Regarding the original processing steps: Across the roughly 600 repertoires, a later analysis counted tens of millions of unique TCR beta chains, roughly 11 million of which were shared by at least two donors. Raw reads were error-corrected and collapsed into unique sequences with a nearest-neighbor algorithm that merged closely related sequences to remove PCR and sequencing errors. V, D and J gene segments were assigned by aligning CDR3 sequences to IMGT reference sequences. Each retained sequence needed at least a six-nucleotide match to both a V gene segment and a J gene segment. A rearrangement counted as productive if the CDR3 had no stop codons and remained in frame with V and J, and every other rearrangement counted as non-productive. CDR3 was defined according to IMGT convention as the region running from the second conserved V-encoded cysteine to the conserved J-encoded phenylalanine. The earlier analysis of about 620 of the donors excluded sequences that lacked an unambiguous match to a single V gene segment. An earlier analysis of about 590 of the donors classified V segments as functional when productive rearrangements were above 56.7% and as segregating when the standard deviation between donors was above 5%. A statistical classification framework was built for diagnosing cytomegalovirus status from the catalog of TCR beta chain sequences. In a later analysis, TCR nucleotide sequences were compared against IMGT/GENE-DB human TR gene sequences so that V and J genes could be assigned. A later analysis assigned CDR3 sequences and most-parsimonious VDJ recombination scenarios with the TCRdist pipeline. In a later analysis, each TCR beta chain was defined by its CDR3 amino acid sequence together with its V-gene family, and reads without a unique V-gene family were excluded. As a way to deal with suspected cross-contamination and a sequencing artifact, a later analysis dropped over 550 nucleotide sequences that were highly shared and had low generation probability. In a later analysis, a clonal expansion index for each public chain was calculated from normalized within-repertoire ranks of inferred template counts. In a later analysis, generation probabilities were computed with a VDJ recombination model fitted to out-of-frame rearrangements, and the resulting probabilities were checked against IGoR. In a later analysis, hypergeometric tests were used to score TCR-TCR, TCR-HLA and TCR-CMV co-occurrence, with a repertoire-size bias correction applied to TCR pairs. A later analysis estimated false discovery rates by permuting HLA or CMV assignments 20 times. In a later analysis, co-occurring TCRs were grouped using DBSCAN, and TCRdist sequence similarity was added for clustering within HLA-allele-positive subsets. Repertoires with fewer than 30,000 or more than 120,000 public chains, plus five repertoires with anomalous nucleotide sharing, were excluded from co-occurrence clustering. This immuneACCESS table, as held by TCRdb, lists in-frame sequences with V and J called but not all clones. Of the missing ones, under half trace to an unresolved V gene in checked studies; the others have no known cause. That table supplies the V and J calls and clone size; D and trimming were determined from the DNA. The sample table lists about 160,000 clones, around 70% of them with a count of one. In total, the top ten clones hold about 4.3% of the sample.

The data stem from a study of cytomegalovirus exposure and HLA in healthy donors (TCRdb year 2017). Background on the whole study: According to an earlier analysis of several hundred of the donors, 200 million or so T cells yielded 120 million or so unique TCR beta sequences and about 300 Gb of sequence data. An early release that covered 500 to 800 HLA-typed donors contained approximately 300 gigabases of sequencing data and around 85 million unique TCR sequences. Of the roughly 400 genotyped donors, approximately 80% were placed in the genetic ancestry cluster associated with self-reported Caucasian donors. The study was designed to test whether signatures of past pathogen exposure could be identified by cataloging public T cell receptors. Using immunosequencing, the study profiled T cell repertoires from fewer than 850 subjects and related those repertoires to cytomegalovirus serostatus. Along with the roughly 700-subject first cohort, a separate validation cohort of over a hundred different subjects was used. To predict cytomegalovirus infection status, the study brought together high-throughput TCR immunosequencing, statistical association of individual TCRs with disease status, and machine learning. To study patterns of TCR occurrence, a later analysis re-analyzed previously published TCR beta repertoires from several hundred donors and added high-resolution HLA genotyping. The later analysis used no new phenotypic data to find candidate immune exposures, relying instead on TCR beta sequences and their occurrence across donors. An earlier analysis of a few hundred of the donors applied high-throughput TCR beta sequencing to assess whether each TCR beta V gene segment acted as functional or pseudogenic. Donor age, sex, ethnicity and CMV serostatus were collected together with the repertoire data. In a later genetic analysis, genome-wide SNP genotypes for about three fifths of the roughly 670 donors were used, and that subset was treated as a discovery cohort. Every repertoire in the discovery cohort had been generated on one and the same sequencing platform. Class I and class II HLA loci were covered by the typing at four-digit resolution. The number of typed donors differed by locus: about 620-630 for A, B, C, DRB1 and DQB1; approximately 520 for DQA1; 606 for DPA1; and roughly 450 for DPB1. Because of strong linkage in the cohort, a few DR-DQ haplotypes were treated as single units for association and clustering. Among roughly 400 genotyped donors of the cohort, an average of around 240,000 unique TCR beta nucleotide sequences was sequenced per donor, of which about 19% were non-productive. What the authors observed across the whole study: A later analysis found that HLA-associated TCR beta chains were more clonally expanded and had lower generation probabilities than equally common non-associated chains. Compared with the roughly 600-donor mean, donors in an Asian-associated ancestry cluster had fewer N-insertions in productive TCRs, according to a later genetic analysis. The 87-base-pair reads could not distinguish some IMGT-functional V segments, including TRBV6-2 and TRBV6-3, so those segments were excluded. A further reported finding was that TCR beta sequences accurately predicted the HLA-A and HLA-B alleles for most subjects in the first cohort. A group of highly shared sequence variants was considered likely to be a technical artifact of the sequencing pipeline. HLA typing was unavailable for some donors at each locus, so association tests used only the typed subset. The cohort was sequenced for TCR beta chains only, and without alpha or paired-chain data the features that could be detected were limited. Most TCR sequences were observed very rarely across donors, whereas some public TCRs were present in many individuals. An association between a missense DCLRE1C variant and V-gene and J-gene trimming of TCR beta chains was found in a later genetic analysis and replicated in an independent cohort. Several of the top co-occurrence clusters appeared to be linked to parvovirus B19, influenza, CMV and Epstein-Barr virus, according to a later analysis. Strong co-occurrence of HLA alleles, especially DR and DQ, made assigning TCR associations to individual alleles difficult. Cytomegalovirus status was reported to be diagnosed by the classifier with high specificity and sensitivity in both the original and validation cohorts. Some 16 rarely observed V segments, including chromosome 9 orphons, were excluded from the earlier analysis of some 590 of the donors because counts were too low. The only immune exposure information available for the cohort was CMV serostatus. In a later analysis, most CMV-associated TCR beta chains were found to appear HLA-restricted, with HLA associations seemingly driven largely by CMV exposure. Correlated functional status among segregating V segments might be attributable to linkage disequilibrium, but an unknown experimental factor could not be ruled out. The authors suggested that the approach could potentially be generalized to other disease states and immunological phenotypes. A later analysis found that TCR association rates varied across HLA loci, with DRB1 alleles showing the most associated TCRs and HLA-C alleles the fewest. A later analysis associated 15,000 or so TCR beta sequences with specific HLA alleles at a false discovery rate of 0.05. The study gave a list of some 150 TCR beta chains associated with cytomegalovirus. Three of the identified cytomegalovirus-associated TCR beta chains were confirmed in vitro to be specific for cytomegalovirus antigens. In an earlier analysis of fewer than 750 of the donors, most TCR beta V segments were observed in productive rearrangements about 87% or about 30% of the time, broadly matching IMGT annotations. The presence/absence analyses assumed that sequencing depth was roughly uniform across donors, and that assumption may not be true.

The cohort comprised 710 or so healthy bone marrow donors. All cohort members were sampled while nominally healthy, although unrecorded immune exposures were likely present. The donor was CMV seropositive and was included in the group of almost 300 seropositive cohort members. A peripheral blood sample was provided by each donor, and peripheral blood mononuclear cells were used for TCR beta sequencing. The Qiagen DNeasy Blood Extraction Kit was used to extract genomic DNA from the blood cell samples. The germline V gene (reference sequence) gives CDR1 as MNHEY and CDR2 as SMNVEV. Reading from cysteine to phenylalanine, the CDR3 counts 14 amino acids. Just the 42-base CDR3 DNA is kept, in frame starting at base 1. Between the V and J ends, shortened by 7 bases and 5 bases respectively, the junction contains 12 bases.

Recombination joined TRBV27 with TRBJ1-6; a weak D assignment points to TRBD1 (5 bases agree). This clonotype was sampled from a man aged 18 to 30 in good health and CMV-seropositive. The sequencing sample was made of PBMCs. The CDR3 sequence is CASKVGGNNSPLHF. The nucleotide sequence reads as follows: TGTGCCAGCAAAGTCGGGGGAAATAATTCACCCCTCCACTTT.